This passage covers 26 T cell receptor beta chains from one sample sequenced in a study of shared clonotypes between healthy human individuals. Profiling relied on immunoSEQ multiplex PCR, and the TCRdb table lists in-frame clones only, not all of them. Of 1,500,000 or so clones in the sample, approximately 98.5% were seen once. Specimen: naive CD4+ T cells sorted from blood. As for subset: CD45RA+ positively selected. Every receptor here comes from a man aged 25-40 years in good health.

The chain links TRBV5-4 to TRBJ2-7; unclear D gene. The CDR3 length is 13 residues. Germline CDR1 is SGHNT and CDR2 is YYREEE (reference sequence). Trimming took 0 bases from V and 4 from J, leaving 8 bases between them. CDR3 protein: CASSLAGQYEQYF. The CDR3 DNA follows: TGTGCCAGCAGCTTGGCCGGGCAGTACGAGCAGTACTTC.

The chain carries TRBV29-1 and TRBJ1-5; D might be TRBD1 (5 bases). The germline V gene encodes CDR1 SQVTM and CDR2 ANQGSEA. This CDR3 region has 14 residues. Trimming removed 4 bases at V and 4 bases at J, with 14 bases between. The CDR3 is CSVVYGEGNQPQHF. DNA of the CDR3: TGCAGCGTTGTATACGGGGAGGGGAATCAGCCCCAGCATTTT. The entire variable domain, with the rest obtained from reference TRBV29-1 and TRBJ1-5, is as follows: SAVISQKPSRDICQRGTSLTIQCQVDSQVTMMFWYRQQPGQSLTLIATANQGSEATYESGFVIDKFPISRPNLTFSTLTVSNMSPEDSSIYLCSVVYGEGNQPQHFGDGTRLSIL.

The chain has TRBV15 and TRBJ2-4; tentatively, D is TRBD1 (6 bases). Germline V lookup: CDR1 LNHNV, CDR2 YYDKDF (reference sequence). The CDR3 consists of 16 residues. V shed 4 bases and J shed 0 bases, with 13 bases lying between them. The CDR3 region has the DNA TGTGCCACCAGCACTACCAGGGGTTTAGCCAAAAACATTCAGTACTTC. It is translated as CATSTTRGLAKNIQYF.

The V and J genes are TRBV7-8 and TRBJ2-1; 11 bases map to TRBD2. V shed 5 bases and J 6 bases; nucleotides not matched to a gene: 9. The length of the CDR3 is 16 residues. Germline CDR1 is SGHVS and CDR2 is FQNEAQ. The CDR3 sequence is CASSRPLAGDFNEQFF. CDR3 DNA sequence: TGTGCCAGCAGCCGACCACTAGCGGGAGATTTCAATGAGCAGTTCTTC.

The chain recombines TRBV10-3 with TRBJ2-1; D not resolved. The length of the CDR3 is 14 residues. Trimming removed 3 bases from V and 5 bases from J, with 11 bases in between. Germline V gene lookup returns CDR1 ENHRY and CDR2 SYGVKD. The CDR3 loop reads CAISELAKNNEQFF. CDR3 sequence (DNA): TGTGCCATCAGTGAATTGGCTAAGAACAATGAGCAGTTCTTC.

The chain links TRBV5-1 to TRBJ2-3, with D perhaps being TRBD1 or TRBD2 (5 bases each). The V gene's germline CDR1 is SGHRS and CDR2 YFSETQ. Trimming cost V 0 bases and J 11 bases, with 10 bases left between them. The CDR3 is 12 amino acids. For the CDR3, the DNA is TGCGCCAGCAGCTTGGAAGGGGAGAGGCAGTATTTT. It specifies CASSLEGERQYF.

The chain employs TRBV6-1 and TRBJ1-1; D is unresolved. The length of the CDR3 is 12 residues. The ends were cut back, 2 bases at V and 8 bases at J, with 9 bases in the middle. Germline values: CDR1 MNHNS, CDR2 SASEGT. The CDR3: CASSELQFEAFF. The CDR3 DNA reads TGTGCCAGCAGTGAACTGCAATTCGAAGCTTTCTTT.

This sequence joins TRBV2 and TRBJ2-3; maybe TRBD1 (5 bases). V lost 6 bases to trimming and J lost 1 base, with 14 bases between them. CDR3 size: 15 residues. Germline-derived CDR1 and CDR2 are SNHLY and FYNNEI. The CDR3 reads CASRPRQRRTDTQYF. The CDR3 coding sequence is TGTGCCAGCAGACCACGACAGCGACGCACAGATACGCAGTATTTT. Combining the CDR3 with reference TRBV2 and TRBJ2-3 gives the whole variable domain EPEVTQTPSHQVTQMGQEVILRCVPISNHLYFYWYRQILGQKVEFLVSFYNNEISEKSEIFDDQFSVERPDGSNFTLKIRSTKLEDSAMYFCASRPRQRRTDTQYFGPGTRLTVL.

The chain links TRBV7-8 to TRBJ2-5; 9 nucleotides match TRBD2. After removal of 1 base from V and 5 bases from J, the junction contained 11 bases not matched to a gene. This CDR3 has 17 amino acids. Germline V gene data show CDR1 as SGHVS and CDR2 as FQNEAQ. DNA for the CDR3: TGTGCCAGCAGCTTAGAGTATGGCGGGAGGGCTGGCGAGACCCAGTACTTC. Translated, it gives CASSLEYGGRAGETQYF. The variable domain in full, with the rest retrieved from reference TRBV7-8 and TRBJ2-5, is GAGVSQSPRYKVAKRGQDVALRCDPISGHVSLFWYQQALGQGPEFLTYFQNEAQLDKSGLPSDRFFAERPEGSVSTLKIQRTQQEDSAVYLCASSLEYGGRAGETQYFGPGTRLLVL.

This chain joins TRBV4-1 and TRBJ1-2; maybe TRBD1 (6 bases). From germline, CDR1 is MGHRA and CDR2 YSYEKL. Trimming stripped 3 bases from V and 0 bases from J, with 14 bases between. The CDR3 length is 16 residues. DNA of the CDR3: TGCGCCAGCAGCCAGGGGACGACAGGAGCTAACTATGGCTACACCTTC. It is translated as CASSQGTTGANYGYTF.

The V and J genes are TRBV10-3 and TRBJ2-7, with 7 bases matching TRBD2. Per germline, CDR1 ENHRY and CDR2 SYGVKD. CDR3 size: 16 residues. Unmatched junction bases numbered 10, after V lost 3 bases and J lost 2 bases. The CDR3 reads CAISDLSGKGTYEQYF. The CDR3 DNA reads TGTGCCATCAGTGATCTCAGCGGGAAGGGAACCTACGAGCAGTACTTC.

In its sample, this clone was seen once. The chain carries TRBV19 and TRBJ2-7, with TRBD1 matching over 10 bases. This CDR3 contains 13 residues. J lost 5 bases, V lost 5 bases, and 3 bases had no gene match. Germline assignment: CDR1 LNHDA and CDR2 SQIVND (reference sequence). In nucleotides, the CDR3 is TGTGCCAGTAGTTGGACAGGGGGTAACGAGCAGTACTTC. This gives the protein CASSWTGGNEQYF.

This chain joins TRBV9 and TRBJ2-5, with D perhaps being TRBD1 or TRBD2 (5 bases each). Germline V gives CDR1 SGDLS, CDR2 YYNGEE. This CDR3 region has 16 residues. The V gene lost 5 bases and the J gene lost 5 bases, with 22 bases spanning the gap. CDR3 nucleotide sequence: TGTGCCAGCAGTACAACACCGGGACCCATGAAGGAGACCCAGTACTTC. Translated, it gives CASSTTPGPMKETQYF.

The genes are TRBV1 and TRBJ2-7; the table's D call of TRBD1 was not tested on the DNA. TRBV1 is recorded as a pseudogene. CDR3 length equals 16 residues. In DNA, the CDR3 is TGCACCAGCAGCCAAGCTAAGGGACAGGGTGAGTACGAGCAGTACTTC. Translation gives CTSSQAKGQGEYEQYF.

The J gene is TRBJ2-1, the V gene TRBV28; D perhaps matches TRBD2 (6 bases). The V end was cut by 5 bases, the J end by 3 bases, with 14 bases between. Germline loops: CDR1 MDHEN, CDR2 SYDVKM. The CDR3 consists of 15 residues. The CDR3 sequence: CASSGTRNLYNEQFF. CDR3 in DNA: TGTGCCAGCAGTGGGACTCGCAACCTCTACAATGAGCAGTTCTTC.

CDR3: CASSLTLAGGSTDTQYF. DNA of the CDR3: TGTGCCAGCAGCTTAACCCTAGCGGGAGGTAGCACAGATACGCAGTATTTT. The chain links TRBV7-9 to TRBJ2-3, with 11 bases fitting TRBD2. Germline V gives CDR1 SEHNR, CDR2 FQNEAQ (reference sequence). Trimming took 2 bases from V and 0 from J; bases not matched to a gene: 4. The CDR3 is 17 residues long.

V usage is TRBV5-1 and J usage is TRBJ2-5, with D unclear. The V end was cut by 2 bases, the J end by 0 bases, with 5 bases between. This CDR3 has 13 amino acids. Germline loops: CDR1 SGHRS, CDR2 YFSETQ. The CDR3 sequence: CASSFYYQETQYF. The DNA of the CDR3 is TGCGCCAGCAGCTTTTACTACCAAGAGACCCAGTACTTC.

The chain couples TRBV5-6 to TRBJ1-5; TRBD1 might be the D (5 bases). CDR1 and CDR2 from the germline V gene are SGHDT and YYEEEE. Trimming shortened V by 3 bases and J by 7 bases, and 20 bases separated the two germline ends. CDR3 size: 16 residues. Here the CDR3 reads CASSWGRGSSGQPQHF. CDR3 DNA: TGTGCCAGCAGCTGGGGCCGGGGAAGTAGTGGCCAGCCCCAGCATTTT.

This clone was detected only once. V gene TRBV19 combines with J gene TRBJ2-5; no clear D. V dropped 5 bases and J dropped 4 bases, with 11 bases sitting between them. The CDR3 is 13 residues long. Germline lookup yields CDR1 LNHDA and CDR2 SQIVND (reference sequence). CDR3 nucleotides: TGTGCCAGTAGTCAAAGACGGACAGAGACCCAGTACTTC. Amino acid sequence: CASSQRRTETQYF. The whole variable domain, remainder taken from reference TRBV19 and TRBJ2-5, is DGGITQSPKYLFRKEGQNVTLSCEQNLNHDAMYWYRQDPGQGLRLIYYSQIVNDFQKGDIAEGYSVSREKKESFPLTVTSAQKNPTAFYLCASSQRRTETQYFGPGTRLLVL.

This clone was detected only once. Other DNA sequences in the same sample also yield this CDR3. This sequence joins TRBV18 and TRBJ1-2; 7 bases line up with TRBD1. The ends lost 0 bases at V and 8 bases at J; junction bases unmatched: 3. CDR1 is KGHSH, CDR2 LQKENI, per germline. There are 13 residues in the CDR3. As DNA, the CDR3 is TGTGCCAGCTCACCACCTACAGGGGTCGGCTACACCTTC. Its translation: CASSPPTGVGYTF.

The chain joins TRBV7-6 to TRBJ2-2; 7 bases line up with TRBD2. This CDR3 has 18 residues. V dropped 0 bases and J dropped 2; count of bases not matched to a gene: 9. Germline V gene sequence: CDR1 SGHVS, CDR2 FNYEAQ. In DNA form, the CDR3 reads TGTGCCAGCAGCTTAGCGGGAGGTAGCGGGTCTAACACCGGGGAGCTGTTTTTT. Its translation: CASSLAGGSGSNTGELFF.

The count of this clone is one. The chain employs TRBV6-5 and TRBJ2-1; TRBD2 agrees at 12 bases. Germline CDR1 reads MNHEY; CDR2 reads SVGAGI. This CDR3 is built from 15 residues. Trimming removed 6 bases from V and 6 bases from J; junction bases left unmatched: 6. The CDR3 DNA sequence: TGTGCCAGCAGCCCTCGACTAGCGGGGGTCAATGAGCAGTTCTTC. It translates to CASSPRLAGVNEQFF.

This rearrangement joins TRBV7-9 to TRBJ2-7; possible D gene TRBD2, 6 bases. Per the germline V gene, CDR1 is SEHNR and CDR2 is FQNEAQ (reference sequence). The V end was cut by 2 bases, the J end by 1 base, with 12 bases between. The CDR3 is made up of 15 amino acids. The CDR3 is CASSLLSGESYEQYF. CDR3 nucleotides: TGTGCCAGCAGCTTACTCTCGGGGGAGTCCTACGAGCAGTACTTC.

The CDR3 reads CASSGFDETGRTDTQYF. CDR3 DNA sequence: TGCGCCAGCAGTGGTTTCGACGAGACAGGCCGTACGGATACGCAGTATTTT. V is TRBV10-1 and J is TRBJ2-3; the D gene is possibly TRBD1 (6 bases). V lost 4 bases and J 6 bases, leaving 23 bases between the germline ends. The CDR3 length is 17 residues. Germline V gives CDR1 WNHNN, CDR2 SYGVQD (reference sequence).

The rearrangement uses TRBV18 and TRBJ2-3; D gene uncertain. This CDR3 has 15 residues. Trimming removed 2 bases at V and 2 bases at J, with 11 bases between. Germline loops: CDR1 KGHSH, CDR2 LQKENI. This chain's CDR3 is CASSPRQVNTDTQYF. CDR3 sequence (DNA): TGTGCCAGCTCACCAAGGCAGGTTAACACAGATACGCAGTATTTT.

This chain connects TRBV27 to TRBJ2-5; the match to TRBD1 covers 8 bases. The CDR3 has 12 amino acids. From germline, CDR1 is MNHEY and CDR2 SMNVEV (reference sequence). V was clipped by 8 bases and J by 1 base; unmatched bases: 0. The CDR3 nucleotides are TGTGCCAGCGGGACAGGCCAAGAGACCCAGTACTTC. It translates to CASGTGQETQYF.